Described below is a single T cell receptor (beta chain) sequence and its context. Antigen specificity is unknown. The sample belongs to a study of T cell repertoires in aging, cancer and after chemotherapy. In the study overall: Donor ages fell into six groups from 30 or younger up to 70 or older. About 8.1 million TCR reads made up the full dataset.

Germline lookup yields CDR1 MNHEY and CDR2 SMNVEV (reference sequence). The CDR3 loop spans 13 amino acids. The J segment lost 7 bases and the V segment lost 6 bases, leaving 8 bases of the junction unmatched. The template was genomic DNA from peripheral blood, not RNA. Study observations and caveats: In healthy donors, age-related TCR diversity loss mainly reflected lost richness. Untreated cancer patients had significantly lower blood TCR diversity than age-matched healthy donors.

Rearranged V-D-J TRB sequences were amplified with a mixed TRB-A/B primer pool. TCRdb re-analysed the multiplex PCR reads in MiXCR, keeping a single row per CDR3 protein. The profile shows about 21,000 distinct CDR3 sequences, around 40% of them singletons. The receptor was isolated from a human donor with a solid tumor. Sequencing used blood. The rearrangement links TRBV27 to TRBJ1-2, with 7 bases that match TRBD1. The CDR3 protein is CASRPRGRGGYTF. The CDR3 DNA reads as TGTGCCAGCAGGCCAAGGGGGCGCGGTGGCTACACCTTC.